Below, 12 T cell receptor beta chains from the same sample are listed, as sequenced in a study of blood T cell repertoires in COVID-19. Generated by immunoSEQ multiplex PCR, the TCRdb table keeps only in-frame clones and is missing some. In the table there are 60,000 to 75,000 clones, about 86% of which are singletons. The sample was peripheral blood. Receptors originate from a human donor in a cohort sampled during active COVID-19.

This clone appeared once. The CDR3 region has the DNA TGTGCCAGCAGCCAAGCGTGGAGACAGTCCTACAATGAGCAGTTCTTC. As protein: CASSQAWRQSYNEQFF. V and J are TRBV3-1 (or the pseudogene TRBV3-2) and TRBJ2-1; TRBD1 might be the D (5 bases). Germline CDR1 is LGHDT and CDR2 is YNNKEL (reference sequence). There are 16 residues in the CDR3. Between the trimmed V and J ends, which lost 1 base and 1 base, there was a span of 11 bases.

The rearrangement uses TRBV7-4 and TRBJ1-4, with D unclear. V lost 6 bases and J lost 0, with 17 bases in between. The V gene's germline CDR1 is SGHVT and CDR2 SQSDAQ. The CDR3 runs 17 residues. This CDR3 is CASRTHPQVATNEKLFF. CDR3 nucleotides: TGTGCCAGCAGGACCCACCCTCAGGTTGCAACTAATGAAAAACTGTTTTTT. The full variable domain, in which reference TRBV7-4 and TRBJ1-4 provide the parts outside the CDR3, is GAGVSQSPRYKVAKRGRDVALRCDSISGHVTLYWYRQTLGQGSEVLTYSQSDAQRDKSGRPSGRFSAERPERSVSTLKIQRTEQGDSAVYLCASRTHPQVATNEKLFFGSGTQLSVL.

The V gene is TRBV12-5, the J gene TRBJ2-7, with 8 bases that match TRBD1. The V gene's germline CDR1 is LGHNT and CDR2 FRNRAP. The J segment lost 7 bases and the V segment lost 4 bases, leaving 12 bases of the junction unmatched. The CDR3 consists of 15 residues. CDR3 residues: CASGSGQGLTWEQYF. For the CDR3, the DNA is TGTGCTAGTGGTTCCGGACAGGGCCTAACATGGGAGCAGTACTTC.

The chain couples TRBV6-1 to TRBJ2-7, with a weak D call TRBD2 (7 bases). Trimming removed 2 bases from V and 0 bases from J, with 11 bases in between. The CDR3 is 15 amino acids. Germline assignment: CDR1 MNHNS and CDR2 SASEGT. The CDR3 region is CASSELADSSYEQYF. The CDR3 DNA is TGTGCCAGCAGTGAACTAGCGGACAGCTCCTACGAGCAGTACTTC.

The chain is built from TRBV7-8 and TRBJ2-7, with 9 bases matching TRBD1. Trimming removed 5 bases from V and 6 bases from J; junction bases left unmatched: 11. This CDR3 has 15 residues. Germline lookup yields CDR1 SGHVS and CDR2 FQNEAQ. This CDR3 is CASSARPGQGPEQYF. The CDR3 bases are TGTGCCAGCAGCGCACGACCGGGACAGGGACCCGAGCAGTACTTC.

This clone occurred once. V and J are TRBV2 and TRBJ2-7, with D possibly matching TRBD1 (5 bases). The V end was cut by 8 bases, the J end by 2 bases, with 7 bases between. Germline V CDR1 and CDR2: SNHLY, FYNNEI. The CDR3 runs 11 residues. The CDR3 loop is CASRRAYEQYF. The CDR3 DNA reads as TGTGCCAGCCGCAGGGCCTACGAGCAGTACTTC.

The J gene is TRBJ1-1, the V gene TRBV30; perhaps TRBD1 as D (5 bases). With 0 bases removed from V and 4 bases from J, the gap between germline ends came to 6 bases. The CDR3 has 12 amino acids. Germline CDR1 is GTSNPN and CDR2 is SVGIG (reference sequence). CDR3 DNA sequence: TGTGCCTGGAGTGTACAGGCCACTGAAGCTTTCTTT. Translated, it gives CAWSVQATEAFF.

The V gene is TRBV18, the J gene TRBJ1-2; a weak D match, TRBD1 (6 bases). From germline, CDR1 is KGHSH and CDR2 LQKENI. This CDR3 is 14 amino acids long. The V end was cut by 2 bases, the J end by 8 bases, with 15 bases between. CDR3: CASSPYLQGNGYTF. CDR3 DNA sequence: TGTGCCAGCTCACCATATTTGCAGGGGAACGGCTACACCTTC.

The CDR3 nucleotides are TGTGCCAGCAGCCAAGTTGGGCTGTCGGCCTCCTACGAGCAGTACTTC. Amino acid sequence: CASSQVGLSASYEQYF. This chain links TRBV4-2 with TRBJ2-7; no clear D gene. Trimming stripped 1 base from V and 0 bases from J, with 13 bases between. From germline, CDR1 is LGHNA and CDR2 YNFKEQ. The CDR3 runs to 16 residues.

The rearrangement links TRBV9 to TRBJ2-1, with TRBD2 as a possible D gene (6 bases). The CDR3 runs to 16 residues. Germline CDR1 reads SGDLS; CDR2 reads YYNGEE. V was shortened by 6 bases and J by 4 bases, with 20 bases between the two germline ends. CDR3 nucleotide sequence: TGTGCCAGCAACCCCCTGGGGATAGCGGAGTACAATGAGCAGTTCTTC. Translating it yields CASNPLGIAEYNEQFF.

V usage is TRBV12-2 and J usage is TRBJ1-2; the table calls TRBD1, which could not be checked here. TRBV12-2 is reported as a pseudogene. The length of the CDR3 is 16 residues. The DNA for the CDR3 is TGTGCAAGTCGATTAGCGCCCTTAAGGGGTCTCTATGGCTACACCTTC. Its protein product is CASRLAPLRGLYGYTF.

This clone was picked up a small number of times. The rearrangement links TRBV7-6 to TRBJ2-7; TRBD2 agrees at 9 bases. The CDR3 has 17 amino acids. The germline V gene encodes CDR1 SGHVS and CDR2 FNYEAQ. V gave up 5 bases and J gave up 2 bases; unmatched junction bases: 13. CDR3 in DNA: TGTGCCAGCAGCCCGGGAGAGGTAGCGGGAGAAACCTACGAGCAGTACTTC. Translation gives CASSPGEVAGETYEQYF.